This entry lists 28 T cell receptor beta chains sequenced from one sample in a study of cytomegalovirus exposure and HLA in healthy donors (TCRdb year 2017). The library was prepared using the immunoSEQ multiplex PCR assay. For the multiplex PCR, a mixture combining 60 forward primers for TCR Vbeta segments and 13 reverse primers for TCR Jbeta segments was used. TCRdb's version of the immuneACCESS table is confined to in-frame rearrangements and falls short of the full clone set. An unresolved V gene accounts for under half of the shortfall where checked; the remainder is of unknown origin. The sample table holds 180,000 or so clones, of which about four fifths were seen once. The leading ten clones occupy 2.9% of the sample. The sequencing input was PBMCs. The receptor set was obtained from a female donor in good health and CMV-seronegative.

The count of this clone is one. The rearrangement links TRBV18 to TRBJ2-6; D possibly corresponds to TRBD2 (6 bases). V was shortened by 3 bases and J by 0 bases, with 15 bases between the two germline ends. Germline V gene lookup returns CDR1 KGHSH and CDR2 LQKENI. The CDR3 totals 18 residues. The CDR3 region has the DNA TGTGCCAGCTCACCTCCCGCGGGGATATTCTCTGGGGCCAACGTCCTGACTTTC. The encoded protein is CASSPPAGIFSGANVLTF.

The genes are TRBV2 and TRBJ2-4; 9 nucleotides agree with TRBD2. The ends lost 4 bases at V and 0 bases at J; junction bases unmatched: 7. The CDR3 consists of 17 residues. The germline V gene has CDR1 SNHLY and CDR2 FYNNEI. The CDR3 loop reads CASSVRLAVLAKNIQYF. CDR3 sequence (DNA): TGTGCCAGCAGTGTACGACTAGCGGTACTAGCCAAAAACATTCAGTACTTC.

This clone was seen a handful of times. CDR3 protein: CASSVTGTETYGYTF. CDR3 bases: TGTGCCAGCAGCGTAACCGGGACAGAGACCTATGGCTACACCTTC. V usage is TRBV7-9 and J usage is TRBJ1-2; 7 bases are a match to TRBD1. This CDR3 is 15 amino acids long. CDR1 SEHNR and CDR2 FQNEAQ come from the germline V gene (reference sequence). V lost 5 bases, J lost 4 bases, and 10 bases stayed unmatched. The full variable domain, completed using reference TRBV7-9 and TRBJ1-2, is DTGVSQNPRHKITKRGQNVTFRCDPISEHNRLYWYRQTLGQGPEFLTYFQNEAQLEKSRLLSDRFSAERPKGSFSTLEIQRTEQGDSAMYLCASSVTGTETYGYTFGSGTRLTVV.

The gene calls are TRBV7-6 and TRBJ2-3; 7 bases align to TRBD2. After removal of 7 bases from V and 3 bases from J, the junction contained 13 bases not matched to a gene. The germline V gene encodes CDR1 SGHVS and CDR2 FNYEAQ. The CDR3 covers 16 residues. The CDR3 reads CASTPLANGGTDTQYF. The CDR3 DNA sequence: TGTGCCAGCACCCCACTGGCCAACGGGGGGACAGATACGCAGTATTTT.

The chain carries TRBV19 and TRBJ2-7; D is unclear. Germline-derived CDR1 and CDR2 are LNHDA and SQIVND (reference sequence). Trimming stripped 4 bases from V and 5 bases from J, with 12 bases between. The length of the CDR3 is 13 residues. CDR3: CASSTLAGNEQYF. The CDR3 DNA reads TGTGCCAGTAGTACCCTCGCAGGCAACGAGCAGTACTTC.

This clone was recorded only once. The chain carries TRBV29-1 and TRBJ2-1; D is unresolved. The CDR3 runs 12 residues. The germline CDR1 and CDR2 sequences are SQVTM and ANQGSEA. V was shortened by 7 bases and J by 0 bases, with 7 bases between the two germline ends. The CDR3 protein is CSAYGSYNEQFF. CDR3 in DNA: TGCAGCGCCTATGGCTCCTACAATGAGCAGTTCTTC.

This chain connects TRBV9 to TRBJ2-2, with 12 nucleotides matching TRBD2. J was trimmed by 5 bases and V by 3 bases; bases with no gene match: 20. CDR3 length: 21 amino acids. Per germline, CDR1 SGDLS and CDR2 YYNGEE. The CDR3 is CASSATGLPVGLAGKTGELFF. DNA of the CDR3: TGTGCCAGCAGCGCTACAGGGCTGCCCGTCGGACTAGCGGGGAAGACCGGGGAGCTGTTTTTT.

This clone was seen only once. The V gene is TRBV10-3, the J gene TRBJ2-1; 10 positions match TRBD2. The germline V gene has CDR1 ENHRY and CDR2 SYGVKD. J gave up 6 bases and V 10 bases, and 6 bases lay outside the gene matches. The CDR3 spans 13 residues. DNA for the CDR3: TGTGCCACCCATAGCGGGAGGATCAATGAGCAGTTCTTC. It yields the protein CATHSGRINEQFF.

This chain connects TRBV7-2 to TRBJ2-1; 12 nucleotides line up with TRBD2. The length of the CDR3 is 16 residues. V dropped 5 bases and J dropped 14; count of bases not matched to a gene: 16. The germline CDR1 and CDR2 sequences are SGHTA and FQGNSA. The CDR3 region is CASSPVRTSGASQEFF. The CDR3 coding sequence is TGTGCCAGCAGCCCAGTGAGGACTAGCGGGGCATCCCAAGAGTTCTTC.

V and J are TRBV5-4 and TRBJ1-6, with 7 bases that match TRBD1. Germline loops: CDR1 SGHNT, CDR2 YYREEE (reference sequence). The CDR3 sequence is 15 residues long. V gave up 1 base and J gave up 7 bases; unmatched junction bases: 5. The CDR3 spells CASSLQAGGNSPLHF. The CDR3 DNA sequence: TGTGCCAGCAGCTTGCAGGCAGGGGGGAATTCACCCCTCCACTTT.

The V call is TRBV7-2, the J call TRBJ1-1; D may be TRBD1 (5 bases). The CDR3 sequence is 14 residues long. CDR1 SGHTA and CDR2 FQGNSA come from the germline V gene. V shed 5 bases and J shed 5 bases, with 15 bases lying between them. The CDR3 is CASSLPRRGTEAFF. CDR3 sequence (DNA): TGTGCCAGCAGCCTCCCGCGGCGGGGGACTGAAGCTTTCTTT.

The chain couples TRBV7-2 to TRBJ2-2; perhaps TRBD2 as D (5 bases). CDR1 and CDR2 (germline): SGHTA, FQGNSA. V lost 5 bases and J lost 4, with 8 bases in between. This CDR3 comprises 13 residues. The CDR3 nucleotides read TGTGCCAGCAGCCGGACTCGCACCGGGGAGCTGTTTTTT. Translating gives CASSRTRTGELFF. Using reference TRBV7-2 and TRBJ2-2 for the parts outside the CDR3, the full variable domain is GAGVSQSPSNKVTEKGKDVELRCDPISGHTALYWYRQSLGQGLEFLIYFQGNSAPDKSGLPSDRFSAERTGGSVSTLTIQRTQQEDSAVYLCASSRTRTGELFFGEGSRLTVL.

The chain couples TRBV30 to TRBJ1-1; 7 bases are shared with TRBD1. Germline lookup yields CDR1 GTSNPN and CDR2 SVGIG (reference sequence). Losses at the gene ends were 2 bases for V and 5 bases for J; bases not matched to a gene: 5. CDR3 length: 13 residues. As DNA, the CDR3 is TGTGCCTGGAGTCGACAGGGAGGAACTGAAGCTTTCTTT. Encoded protein: CAWSRQGGTEAFF. Combining the CDR3 with reference TRBV30 and TRBJ1-1 gives the whole variable domain SQTIHQWPATLVQPVGSPLSLECTVEGTSNPNLYWYRQAAGRGLQLLFYSVGIGQISSEVPQNLSASRPQDRQFILSSKKLLLSDSGFYLCAWSRQGGTEAFFGQGTRLTVV.

This clone appeared a few times. The chain has TRBV7-2 and TRBJ2-3; 7 bases are shared with TRBD1. Germline lookup yields CDR1 SGHTA and CDR2 FQGNSA. Unmatched junction bases numbered 7, after V lost 4 bases and J lost 3 bases. The CDR3 runs to 15 residues. Here the CDR3 DNA reads TGTGCCAGCAGCTCGACGGGGACAGAGACAGATACGCAGTATTTT. Translated: CASSSTGTETDTQYF.

This rearrangement joins TRBV9 to TRBJ2-1, with D maybe TRBD2 (5 bases). V lost 4 bases to trimming and J lost 2 bases, with 10 bases between them. The CDR3 runs to 14 residues. CDR1 and CDR2 (germline): SGDLS, YYNGEE. The DNA for the CDR3 is TGTGCCAGCAGCCCCGGGGTCGCCTACAATGAGCAGTTCTTC. Translating it yields CASSPGVAYNEQFF.

This clone was counted a single time. The J gene is TRBJ2-4, the V gene TRBV7-2, with D perhaps matching TRBD2 (6 bases). Trimming cost V 5 bases and J 0 bases, with 17 bases left between them. Germline V CDR1 and CDR2: SGHTA, FQGNSA. The CDR3 length is 17 residues. The CDR3 DNA sequence: TGTGCCAGCAGCCCCTGGGGGGTAGCGGTAGCCAAAAACATTCAGTACTTC. Translated: CASSPWGVAVAKNIQYF.

The chain couples TRBV6-1 to TRBJ1-2; perhaps TRBD1 as D (6 bases). The CDR3 is 12 amino acids. The germline V and J ends were trimmed by 5 bases and 4 bases, with 8 bases remaining between them. CDR1 is MNHNS and CDR2 is SASEGT in the germline V gene. The CDR3 here is CASSLGAYGYTF. The CDR3 coding sequence is TGTGCCAGCAGTCTGGGGGCCTATGGCTACACCTTC.

This chain connects TRBV6-5 to TRBJ2-7, with D maybe TRBD2 (6 bases). Germline CDR1 MNHEY, CDR2 SVGAGI. The CDR3 is 14 residues long. The ends were cut back, 4 bases at V and 6 bases at J, with 16 bases in the middle. CDR3: CASSSSGTPVEQYF. CDR3 bases: TGTGCCAGCAGTTCATCAGGGACTCCCGTCGAGCAGTACTTC.

CDR3 residues: CASSEAPVAGGPGTGELFF. The CDR3 DNA reads as TGTGCCAGCAGTGAAGCCCCCGTAGCGGGAGGGCCGGGCACCGGGGAGCTGTTTTTT. The chain employs TRBV2 and TRBJ2-2; TRBD2 agrees at 11 bases. The CDR3 is made up of 19 amino acids. The germline CDR1 and CDR2 sequences are SNHLY and FYNNEI. V shed 0 bases, J shed 4 bases, and the junction held 10 bases outside the gene matches. Looking up the rest from reference TRBV2 and TRBJ2-2 gives the full variable domain: EPEVTQTPSHQVTQMGQEVILRCVPISNHLYFYWYRQILGQKVEFLVSFYNNEISEKSEIFDDQFSVERPDGSNFTLKIRSTKLEDSAMYFCASSEAPVAGGPGTGELFFGEGSRLTVL.

The rearrangement uses TRBV7-8 and TRBJ1-5, with 7 bases that match TRBD1. From germline, CDR1 is SGHVS and CDR2 FQNEAQ. The trim removed 5 bases at V and 2 bases at J, leaving 6 bases unmatched. CDR3 size: 15 residues. CDR3 protein: CASSPRGRGNQPQHF. CDR3 DNA: TGTGCCAGCAGCCCGAGGGGGCGCGGCAATCAGCCCCAGCATTTT.

This clone has only a few counts. This chain links TRBV27 with TRBJ1-3, with 9 bases that match TRBD1. From germline, CDR1 is MNHEY and CDR2 SMNVEV (reference sequence). J was trimmed by 4 bases and V by 4 bases; bases with no gene match: 2. This CDR3 comprises 14 residues. The CDR3 DNA follows: TGTGCCAGCAGTTCTGGGACAGGGGGAAACACCATATATTTT. Protein: CASSSGTGGNTIYF.

The gene calls are TRBV11-2 and TRBJ2-7; a possible D gene is TRBD2 (5 bases). CDR3 length: 16 residues. Germline V CDR1 and CDR2: SGHAT, FQNNGV. V lost 1 base and J lost 0, with 13 bases in between. The CDR3: CASSLVGRTGSYEQYF. The CDR3 DNA is TGTGCCAGCAGCTTAGTGGGCAGGACTGGCTCCTACGAGCAGTACTTC.

V and J are TRBV11-2 and TRBJ2-7, with 8 bases matching TRBD1. Per the germline V gene, CDR1 is SGHAT and CDR2 is FQNNGV. CDR3 length: 15 residues. Losses at the gene ends were 5 bases for V and 3 bases for J; bases not matched to a gene: 9. Here the CDR3 DNA reads TGTGCCAGCAGCGTAACTCAGGACAGGGACTACGAGCAGTACTTC. This gives the protein CASSVTQDRDYEQYF.

The table lists this clone with a few counts. The chain employs TRBV28 and TRBJ1-5; TRBD1 might be the D (5 bases). V lost 3 bases and J lost 5, with 20 bases in between. The CDR3 spans 17 residues. Germline V gives CDR1 MDHEN, CDR2 SYDVKM. The CDR3 sequence: CASSFYAGPPIHQPQHF. CDR3 DNA sequence: TGTGCCAGCAGTTTCTACGCGGGACCACCAATACATCAGCCCCAGCATTTT.

The rearrangement links TRBV4-2 to TRBJ2-5, with 7 bases fitting TRBD2. CDR3 length: 16 residues. V lost 0 bases, J lost 1 base, and 5 bases stayed unmatched. Germline CDR1 reads LGHNA; CDR2 reads YNFKEQ. The CDR3: CASSQERQRGQETQYF. In nucleotides, the CDR3 is TGTGCCAGCAGCCAAGAAAGGCAGCGGGGCCAAGAGACCCAGTACTTC.

This chain connects TRBV4-2 to TRBJ2-2; 8 nucleotides agree with TRBD2. Trimming took 5 bases from V and 7 from J; bases not matched to a gene: 12. Germline V lookup: CDR1 LGHNA, CDR2 YNFKEQ. The CDR3 contains 16 residues. Here the CDR3 reads CASSAPEGLVGGELFF. CDR3 nucleotides: TGTGCCAGCAGCGCGCCCGAGGGACTAGTCGGCGGGGAGCTGTTTTTT.

This clone has more than one count but fewer than ten. This rearrangement joins TRBV5-1 to TRBJ1-2; D is uncertain. V lost 0 bases, J lost 1 base, and 16 bases lay in between. Germline V gene lookup returns CDR1 SGHRS and CDR2 YFSETQ. This CDR3 comprises 17 residues. This CDR3 is CASSLAAGSPLNYGYTF. The CDR3 DNA sequence: TGCGCCAGCAGCTTGGCCGCGGGATCCCCCCTTAACTATGGCTACACCTTC. Based on the CDR3 plus reference TRBV5-1 and TRBJ1-2, the full variable domain is KAGVTQTPRYLIKTRGQQVTLSCSPISGHRSVSWYQQTPGQGLQFLFEYFSETQRNKGNFPGRFSGRQFSNSRSEMNVSTLELGDSALYLCASSLAAGSPLNYGYTFGSGTRLTVV.

CDR3 DNA sequence: TGTGCCAGCTCACCCGTCCCCACCTACGAGCAGTACTTC. It encodes CASSPVPTYEQYF. The chain carries TRBV18 and TRBJ2-5; D unclear. The assigned J gene may be wrong: the sequence end matches TRBJ2-7 better. CDR1 and CDR2 (germline): KGHSH, LQKENI. The CDR3 consists of 13 residues.